A single sample is the source of the 19 T cell receptor beta chains below, sequenced in a study of patients and donors after allogeneic stem cell transplantation. TCRdb itself ran the RT-PCR reads through MiXCR, one entry per CDR3 protein. The sample lists about 2,700 distinct CDR3 sequences, approximately 4% occurring once. The material sequenced was blood, either unsorted or a sorted T cell fraction (not recorded which). The receptors shown here come from a human donor who was either an allogeneic HSCT recipient or a stem cell or donor lymphocyte infusion donor (not recorded which). It is not recorded whose cells these are; they may come from a transplant donor.

This clonotype is hyperexpanded (1% or more) in the sample. The rearrangement uses TRBV12-3 or TRBV12-4 and TRBJ1-2; D might be TRBD1 (5 bases). The V gene lost 5 bases and the J gene lost 4 bases, with 17 bases spanning the gap. This CDR3 is built from 15 residues. CDR3 DNA: TGTGCCAGCAGTCGAATGCGGGGCGCATCCTATGGCTACACCTTC. Translation: CASSRMRGASYGYTF.

In this sample, this clonotype turned up many times. This chain links TRBV3-1 with TRBJ2-7, with TRBD1 as a possible D gene (5 bases). Germline CDR1 LGHDT, CDR2 YNNKEL (reference sequence). V lost 2 bases to trimming and J lost 6 bases, with 14 bases between them. The CDR3 is 14 amino acids. As DNA, the CDR3 is TGTGCCAGCAGCCAAAGCCCCGTGCAGGGCGAGCAGTACTTC. Amino acids: CASSQSPVQGEQYF.

This clonotype was recorded many times. The chain joins TRBV7-9 to TRBJ1-1; 9 bases line up with TRBD1. There are 15 residues in the CDR3. Germline CDR1 is SEHNR and CDR2 is FQNEAQ (reference sequence). J gave up 2 bases and V 8 bases, and 9 bases lay outside the gene matches. The CDR3 here is CASGETGGVNTEAFF. The CDR3, as DNA: TGTGCCAGCGGAGAAACAGGGGGCGTTAACACTGAAGCTTTCTTT. Based on the CDR3 plus reference TRBV7-9 and TRBJ1-1, the full variable domain is DTGVSQNPRHKITKRGQNVTFRCDPISEHNRLYWYRQTLGQGPEFLTYFQNEAQLEKSRLLSDRFSAERPKGSFSTLEIQRTEQGDSAMYLCASGETGGVNTEAFFGQGTRLTVV.

Points on this clonotype: This likely stems from a read error, as it lies one base from a far larger clone. This chain links TRBV6-6 with TRBJ2-7, with TRBD2 as a possible D gene (6 bases). The germline V gene has CDR1 MNHNY and CDR2 SVGAGI (reference sequence). The V end lost 4 bases, the J end lost 7 bases, and 17 bases lay between the germline ends. This CDR3 is built from 14 residues. As DNA, the CDR3 is TGTGCCAGCAGTTTGGGAGGAGCCTACAATGAGCAGTACTTC. This sequence encodes CASSLGGAYNEQYF.

In this sample, this clonotype turned up many times. V and J are TRBV20-1 and TRBJ1-1; D is possibly TRBD1 (5 bases). Germline V lookup: CDR1 DFQATT, CDR2 SNEGSKA (reference sequence). Trimming took off 2 bases at V and 1 base at J, with 20 bases between the two ends. The CDR3 runs to 17 residues. CDR3 bases: TGCAGTGCTAGAAGGGGAGGGTGGAGGGGATCGAACACTGAAGCTTTCTTT. It yields the protein CSARRGGWRGSNTEAFF.

This clonotype occurred many times. CDR3 loop: CASSQDAQGRSGWTEAFF. CDR3 sequence (DNA): TGCGCCAGCAGCCAAGATGCTCAGGGAAGGAGCGGTTGGACTGAAGCTTTCTTT. V and J are TRBV4-1 and TRBJ1-1, with D perhaps TRBD1 (5 bases). Between the trimmed V and J ends, which lost 0 bases and 5 bases, there was a span of 22 bases. Germline V gene sequence: CDR1 MGHRA, CDR2 YSYEKL. The CDR3 is 18 amino acids.

By share of the sample, this clonotype is medium-sized. V is TRBV6-6 and J is TRBJ1-1; D may be TRBD1 (5 bases). Per germline, CDR1 MNHNY and CDR2 SVGAGI (reference sequence). The CDR3 covers 12 residues. V was clipped by 6 bases and J by 10 bases, with 15 bases between them. CDR3 coding DNA: TGTGCCAGCAGCTTAGGCGGGGCTGGAGCTTTCTTT. This sequence encodes CASSLGGAGAFF.

By its share, this clonotype is large. The V and J genes are TRBV27 and TRBJ1-1; possibly TRBD1 for D (6 bases). There are 13 residues in the CDR3. The germline V gene has CDR1 MNHEY and CDR2 SMNVEV (reference sequence). Trimming pared 6 bases from V and 4 bases from J, leaving 12 bases between. In DNA, the CDR3 is TGTGCCAGCAGAACAGGGTATGGCACTGAAGCTTTCTTT. This gives the protein CASRTGYGTEAFF.

Turning to this clonotype: Sequence at one end of the junction differs from germline and may be a read error. The chain is built from TRBV7-9 and TRBJ1-4, with unresolved D. Germline CDR1 SEHNR, CDR2 FQNEAQ (reference sequence). The length of the CDR3 is 13 residues. CDR3 in amino acids: CASSTRPHKKLFF. Here the CDR3 DNA reads TGTGCCAGCAGCACGCGGCCCCACAAGAAACTGTTTTTC. The entire variable domain, with the rest obtained from reference TRBV7-9 and TRBJ1-4, is as follows: DTGVSQNPRHKITKRGQNVTFRCDPISEHNRLYWYRQTLGQGPEFLTYFQNEAQLEKSRLLSDRFSAERPKGSFSTLEIQRTEQGDSAMYLCASSTRPHKKLFFGSGTQLSVL.

This clonotype was observed many times. The chain has TRBV25-1 and TRBJ1-4; tentatively, D is TRBD1 (5 bases). There are 16 residues in the CDR3. Germline V gives CDR1 MGHDK, CDR2 SYGVNS. V dropped 3 bases and J dropped 7 bases, with 18 bases sitting between them. This CDR3 reads CASSDRLGPVSEKLFF. In DNA, the CDR3 is TGTGCCAGCAGTGACAGGTTGGGACCTGTGAGTGAAAAACTGTTTTTT.

By share, this clonotype counts as large. The chain links TRBV29-1 to TRBJ2-1; D remains unclear. Germline CDR1 is SQVTM and CDR2 is ANQGSEA. The CDR3 loop spans 13 amino acids. V was pared by 4 bases and J by 7 bases, with 14 bases between. In nucleotides, the CDR3 is TGCAGCGTTGTAGTTGGAGCAGTGAATGAGCAGTTCTTC. Encoded protein: CSVVVGAVNEQFF.

The table lists this clonotype with many counts. V usage is TRBV20-1 and J usage is TRBJ2-3; D possibly corresponds to TRBD2 (6 bases). This CDR3 spans 17 amino acids. V lost 0 bases to trimming and J lost 3 bases, with 19 bases between them. Germline-derived CDR1 and CDR2 are DFQATT and SNEGSKA (reference sequence). CDR3 protein: CSARDSHYGSGTDTQYF. DNA of the CDR3: TGCAGTGCTAGAGATTCCCATTACGGGAGTGGGACAGATACGCAGTATTTT.

This clonotype has ten or more counts. The chain joins TRBV11-2 to TRBJ2-1; 12 bases are shared with TRBD1. Germline V gene lookup returns CDR1 SGHAT and CDR2 FQNNGV. V gave up 2 bases and J gave up 8 bases; unmatched junction bases: 7. The CDR3 runs to 16 residues. CDR3 coding DNA: TGTGCCAGCAGCTTAAGCGGGACAGGGGGCCTCTATGAGCAGTTCTTC. Its protein is CASSLSGTGGLYEQFF.

The sample holds many counts of this clonotype. The J gene is TRBJ2-1, the V gene TRBV4-1; 11 bases fit TRBD2. This CDR3 comprises 18 residues. In germline, CDR1 is MGHRA, CDR2 YSYEKL. J was trimmed by 2 bases and V by 4 bases; bases with no gene match: 10. The CDR3 region is CASSPGRLAGGPYNEQFF. In nucleotides, the CDR3 is TGCGCCAGCAGCCCAGGCCGGTTAGCGGGAGGGCCCTACAATGAGCAGTTCTTC.

The V call is TRBV5-1, the J call TRBJ2-3; perhaps TRBD2 as D (6 bases). Trimming removed 4 bases from V and 0 bases from J, with 18 bases in between. CDR3 length equals 17 residues. CDR1 is SGHRS, CDR2 YFSETQ, per germline. The CDR3: CASSGVQAGPSTDTQYF. The CDR3 region has the DNA TGCGCCAGCAGCGGAGTTCAAGCGGGTCCTAGCACAGATACGCAGTATTTT.

This clonotype was detected ten times or more. The V and J genes are TRBV3-1 and TRBJ2-6, with 8 bases aligning to TRBD1. This CDR3 has 16 residues. V was pared by 4 bases and J by 4 bases, with 6 bases of the junction left unmatched. Germline-derived CDR1 and CDR2 are LGHDT and YNNKEL (reference sequence). CDR3 amino acids: CASSLRQGSGANVLTF. In DNA, the CDR3 is TGTGCCAGCAGCCTTAGACAGGGGAGCGGGGCCAACGTCCTGACTTTC.

There are many counts of this clonotype. The chain employs TRBV7-6 and TRBJ1-1; weak D call: TRBD1 (5 bases). Trimming stripped 8 bases from V and 3 bases from J, with 19 bases between. The CDR3 spans 15 residues. In germline, CDR1 is SGHVS, CDR2 FNYEAQ. CDR3 loop: CASGGRGTGYTEAFF. The CDR3 DNA reads as TGTGCCAGCGGGGGAAGGGGCACAGGTTACACTGAAGCTTTCTTT.

This clonotype occurred many times. The genes are TRBV6-5 and TRBJ2-7, with a weak D call TRBD1 (5 bases). The V end lost 5 bases, the J end lost 3 bases, and 14 bases lay between the germline ends. This CDR3 spans 14 amino acids. The germline V gene encodes CDR1 MNHEY and CDR2 SVGAGI. The CDR3 coding sequence is TGTGCCAGCAGTCTCGGCCAGGGAAACTACGAGCAGTACTTC. Residues: CASSLGQGNYEQYF.

This clonotype was observed many times. The chain has TRBV29-1 and TRBJ1-2, with D possibly TRBD1 on 5 matching bases. CDR3 size: 12 residues. The germline gives CDR1 SQVTM, CDR2 ANQGSEA. V lost 4 bases and J 2 bases, leaving 8 bases between the germline ends. CDR3 region: CSVARQNYGYTF. The CDR3 DNA is TGCAGCGTTGCCCGACAGAACTATGGCTACACCTTC.